This T cell receptor (beta chain) emerged from a study of blood T cell repertoires in COVID-19. Across the whole study: PBMCs, B-cell-depleted T cells, or T cells were the source of the cDNA or gDNA that made up the material.

The V end was cut by 0 bases, the J end by 8 bases, with 9 bases between. Germline V CDR1 and CDR2: SGHRS, YFSETQ. The CDR3 consists of 13 residues. There are a few counts of this clone. This table comes from immunoSEQ multiplex PCR, and its TCRdb copy is limited to in-frame clones, with some not included. The repertoire holds more than 200,000 clones, with approximately 83% as singletons. This chain connects TRBV5-1 to TRBJ2-4, with a weak D call TRBD2 (5 bases). The receptor was derived from a middle-aged man with active or convalescent COVID-19. The sequencing input was peripheral blood. The CDR3 loop is CASSLGGRDIQYF. The CDR3 DNA sequence: TGCGCCAGCAGCTTGGGAGGGCGAGACATTCAGTACTTC.